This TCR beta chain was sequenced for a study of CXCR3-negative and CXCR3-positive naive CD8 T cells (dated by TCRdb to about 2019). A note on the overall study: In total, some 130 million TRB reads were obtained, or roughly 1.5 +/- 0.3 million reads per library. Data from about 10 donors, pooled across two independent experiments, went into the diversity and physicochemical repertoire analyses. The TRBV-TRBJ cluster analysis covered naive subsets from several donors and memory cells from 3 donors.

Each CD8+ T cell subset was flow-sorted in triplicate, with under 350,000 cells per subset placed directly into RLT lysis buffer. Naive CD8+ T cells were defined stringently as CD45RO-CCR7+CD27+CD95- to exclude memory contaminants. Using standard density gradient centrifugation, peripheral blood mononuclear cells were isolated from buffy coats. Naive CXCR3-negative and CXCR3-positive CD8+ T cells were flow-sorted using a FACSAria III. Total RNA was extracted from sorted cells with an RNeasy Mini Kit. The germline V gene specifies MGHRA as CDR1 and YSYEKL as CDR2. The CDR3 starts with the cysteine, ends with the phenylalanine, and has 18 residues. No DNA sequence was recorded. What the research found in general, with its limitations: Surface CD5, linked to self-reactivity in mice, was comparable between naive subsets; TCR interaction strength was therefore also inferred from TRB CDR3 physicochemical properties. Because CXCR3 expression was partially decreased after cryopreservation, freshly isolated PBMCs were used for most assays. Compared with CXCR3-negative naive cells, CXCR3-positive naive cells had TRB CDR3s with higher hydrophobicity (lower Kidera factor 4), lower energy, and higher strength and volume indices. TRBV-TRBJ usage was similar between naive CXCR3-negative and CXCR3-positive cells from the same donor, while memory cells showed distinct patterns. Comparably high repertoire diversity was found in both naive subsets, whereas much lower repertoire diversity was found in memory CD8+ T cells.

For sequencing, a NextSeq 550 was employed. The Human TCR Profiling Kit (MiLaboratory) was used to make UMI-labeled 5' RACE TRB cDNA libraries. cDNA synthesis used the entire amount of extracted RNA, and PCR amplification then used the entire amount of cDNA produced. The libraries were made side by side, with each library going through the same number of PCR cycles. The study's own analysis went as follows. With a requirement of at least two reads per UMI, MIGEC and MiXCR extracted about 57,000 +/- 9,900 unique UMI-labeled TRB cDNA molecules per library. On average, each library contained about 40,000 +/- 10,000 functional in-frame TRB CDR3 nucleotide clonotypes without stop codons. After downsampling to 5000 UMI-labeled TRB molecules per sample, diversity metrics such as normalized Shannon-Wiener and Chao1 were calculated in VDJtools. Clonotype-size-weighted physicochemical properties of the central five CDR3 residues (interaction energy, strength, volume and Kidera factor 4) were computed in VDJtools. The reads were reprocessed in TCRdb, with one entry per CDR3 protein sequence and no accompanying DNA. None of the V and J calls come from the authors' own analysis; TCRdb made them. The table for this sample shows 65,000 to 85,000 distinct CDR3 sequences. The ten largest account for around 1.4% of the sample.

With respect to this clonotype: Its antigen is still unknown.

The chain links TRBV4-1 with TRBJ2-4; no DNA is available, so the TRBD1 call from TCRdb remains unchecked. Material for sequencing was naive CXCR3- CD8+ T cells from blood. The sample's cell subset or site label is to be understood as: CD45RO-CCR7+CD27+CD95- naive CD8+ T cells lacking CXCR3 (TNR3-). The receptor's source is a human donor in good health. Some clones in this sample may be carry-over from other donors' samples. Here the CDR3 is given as CASSSHAPEWGGENIQYF.